These T cell receptor beta chains were read from a single sample in a study of blood T cell repertoires in COVID-19. Repertoires were generated with immunoSEQ multiplex PCR, while TCRdb's copy carries only in-frame clones and drops some. The table lists approximately 200,000 clones, around 87% of them singletons. What was sequenced was PBMCs or T cells enriched from blood (not recorded which). These receptors all stem from a woman aged 30 to 39 who had recovered from COVID-19. Each CDR3 is given with its conserved first and last residue. The D gene is left open where the match is weak. The size of a clone is reported for some rows only, either as once, few or many, or as a class for expanded clones.

D: TRBD2
J: TRBJ2-1
V: TRBV4-3
size: NA
DNA: TGCGCCAGCAGCCAAGATTTGCGGGAGACCCACAATGAGCAGTTCTTC
CDR3: CASSQDLRETHNEQFF

D: TRBD2
J: TRBJ2-3
V: TRBV6-5
size: NA
DNA: TGTGCCAGCAGTTACCGGACTAGCGCGGTGGGAGATACGCAGTATTTT
CDR3: CASSYRTSAVGDTQYF

D: NA
J: TRBJ1-4
V: TRBV19
size: NA
DNA: TGTGCCAGTAGTCTGGAGGGTCGTGGGGAAAAACTGTTTTTT
CDR3: CASSLEGRGEKLFF

D: TRBD2
J: TRBJ2-3
V: TRBV5-1
size: NA
DNA: TGCGCCAGCACACTAGCGGGCCCAGATACGCAGTATTTT
CDR3: CASTLAGPDTQYF

D: NA
J: TRBJ1-3
V: TRBV19
size: NA
DNA: TGTGCCAGTAGTATCCGGGGGGCTGGAAACACCATATATTTT
CDR3: CASSIRGAGNTIYF

D: TRBD1
J: TRBJ1-2
V: TRBV7-9
size: NA
DNA: TGTGCCGGAAGACAGGGGAACGGTGGCTACACCTTC
CDR3: CAGRQGNGGYTF

D: NA
J: TRBJ2-5
V: TRBV7-9
size: NA
DNA: TGTGCCAGCAGCTTAGTCAGGGGGGCCGGAGAGACCCAGTACTTC
CDR3: CASSLVRGAGETQYF

D: TRBD2
J: TRBJ2-3
V: TRBV7-8
size: NA
DNA: TGTGCCAGCAGCTTGGAGGCGGGGGGCGGTTTATTGGATACGCAGTATTTT
CDR3: CASSLEAGGGLLDTQYF

D: NA
J: TRBJ2-1
V: TRBV7-8
size: NA
DNA: TGTGCCAGCAGCCTGGAGCGGTACAATGAGCAGTTCTTC
CDR3: CASSLERYNEQFF

D: TRBD1
J: TRBJ1-4
V: TRBV14
size: NA
DNA: TGTGCCAGCAGTTCTATGCAGGGGGCTGGCGAAAAACTGTTTTTT
CDR3: CASSSMQGAGEKLFF

D: TRBD1
J: TRBJ2-2
V: TRBV25-1
size: few
DNA: TGTGCCAGCAGCGAGGGGACAGGGAAGAACACCGGGGAGCTGTTTTTT
CDR3: CASSEGTGKNTGELFF

D: NA
J: TRBJ1-1
V: TRBV9
size: NA
DNA: TGTGCCAGCAGCGTAGGAGGGAGGGTCACTGAAGCTTTCTTT
CDR3: CASSVGGRVTEAFF

D: TRBD1
J: TRBJ1-5
V: TRBV9
size: once
DNA: TGTGCCAGCAGCGAAGGGACAGGGGGCCGGGGCCAGCCCCAGCATTTT
CDR3: CASSEGTGGRGQPQHF

D: NA
J: TRBJ2-7
V: TRBV25-1
size: NA
DNA: TGTGCCAGCAGTGAATATGGGGGCGGAGAGGACGAGCAGTACTTC
CDR3: CASSEYGGGEDEQYF

D: NA
J: TRBJ1-1
V: TRBV29-1
size: NA
DNA: TGCAGCGTTGGCAGGGGGAACACTGAAGCTTTCTTT
CDR3: CSVGRGNTEAFF

D: TRBD1
J: TRBJ2-5
V: TRBV7-6
size: NA
DNA: TGTGCCAGCAGCTTAGTCGTGACAGGGGCTCAAGAGACCCAGTACTTC
CDR3: CASSLVVTGAQETQYF

D: NA
J: TRBJ1-4
V: TRBV2
size: NA
DNA: TGTGCCAGCAAAGCGGCCACGTCCGGGCTCAAAAAACTGTTTTTT
CDR3: CASKAATSGLKKLFF